The TCR beta chain described here comes from a study of cytomegalovirus exposure and HLA in healthy donors (dated by TCRdb to the late 2010s). In the study overall: According to an earlier analysis of 587 of the donors, some 180 million T cells yielded roughly 100 million unique TCR beta sequences and around 300 Gb of sequence data. The genetic ancestry cluster associated with self-reported Caucasian donors included 81% of the roughly 360 genotyped donors. Rather than using new phenotypic data, the later analysis identified candidate immune exposures from TCR beta sequences and from how often those sequences occurred across donors. The aim of the study was to test whether cataloging public T cell receptors could identify signatures of past pathogen exposure. Donor age, sex, ethnicity and CMV serostatus were compiled together with the repertoire data. Typing coverage varied by locus: roughly 629-640 donors for A, B, C, DRB1 and DQB1; more than 500 for DQA1; more than 600 for DPA1; approximately 450 for DPB1. A later genetic analysis took genome-wide SNP genotypes for about 55% of the 666 donors and used that subset as a discovery cohort. To predict cytomegalovirus infection status, the study combined high-throughput TCR immunosequencing, statistical association of individual TCRs with disease status, and machine learning. Besides the first cohort of around 670 subjects, a separate validation cohort made up of over 95 different subjects was used. The T cell repertoires of some 670 subjects were profiled by immunosequencing and related to cytomegalovirus serostatus. HLA typing covered class I and class II loci at four-digit resolution. To study patterns of TCR occurrence, a later analysis re-analyzed previously published TCR beta repertoires from 550 to 800 donors and added high-resolution HLA genotyping. Because of strong linkage in the cohort, roughly five DR-DQ haplotypes were treated as single units for association and clustering. Approximately 310 gigabases of sequencing data and 70 million to 95 million unique TCR sequences made up an early release that covered under 750 HLA-typed donors. In an earlier analysis of over 550 of the donors, high-throughput TCR beta sequencing was used to judge whether each TCR beta V gene segment behaved as functional or pseudogenic. All discovery cohort repertoires had been generated on a single sequencing platform. On average, over 200,000 unique TCR beta nucleotide sequences were sequenced per donor among about 400 genotyped donors of the cohort, with around 19% of those sequences being non-productive.

Paper-wide results and their limitations: Across donors, most TCR sequences were observed very rarely, whereas some public TCRs were present in many individuals. A cluster of highly shared sequence variants was judged likely to be a technical artifact of the sequencing pipeline. The study gave a list of some 150 TCR beta chains associated with cytomegalovirus. Correlated functional status among segregating V segments might be attributable to linkage disequilibrium, but an unknown experimental factor could not be ruled out. The cohort was sequenced for TCR beta chains only, and without alpha or paired-chain data the features that could be detected were limited. The authors suggested that the approach could potentially be extended to other disease states and immunological phenotypes. A further reported finding was that TCR beta sequences accurately predicted the HLA-A and HLA-B alleles for most subjects in the first cohort. Some 16 rarely observed V segments, including chromosome 9 orphons, were excluded from the earlier analysis of approximately 500 of the donors because counts were too low. According to a later genetic analysis, donors in an Asian-associated ancestry cluster had fewer N-insertions in productive TCRs than the approximately 630-donor mean. Because the 87-base-pair reads could not distinguish some IMGT-functional V segments, including TRBV6-2 and TRBV6-3, those segments were excluded. In a later analysis, TCR association rates were found to vary across HLA loci, with the most associated TCRs seen for DRB1 alleles and the fewest for HLA-C alleles. HLA typing was unavailable for some donors at each locus, so association tests used only the typed subset. Several of the top co-occurrence clusters appeared to be linked to parvovirus B19, influenza, CMV and Epstein-Barr virus, according to a later analysis. A later analysis found that most CMV-associated TCR beta chains appeared HLA-restricted, with HLA associations seemingly driven largely by CMV exposure. V-gene and J-gene trimming of TCR beta chains was associated with a missense DCLRE1C variant in a later genetic analysis, and the association was replicated in an independent cohort. Compared with equally common non-associated chains, HLA-associated TCR beta chains in a later analysis were more clonally expanded and had lower generation probabilities. Presence/absence analyses assumed roughly uniform sequencing depth across donors, an assumption that may not hold. Immune exposure information for the cohort was limited to CMV serostatus. A later analysis associated 16,951 TCR beta sequences with specific HLA alleles at a false discovery rate of 0.05. When HLA alleles, especially DR and DQ, strongly co-occurred, attributing TCR associations to individual alleles was difficult. An earlier analysis of 587 of the donors showed that most TCR beta V segments appeared in productive rearrangements either about 90% or about 30% of the time, which broadly matched IMGT annotations. In both the original and validation cohorts, the classifier was reported to diagnose cytomegalovirus status with high specificity and sensitivity. In vitro tests confirmed that three of the cytomegalovirus-associated TCR beta chains recognize cytomegalovirus antigens.

Library method: the immunoSEQ multiplex PCR assay. A mixture of 60 forward primers for TCR Vbeta segments and 13 reverse primers for TCR Jbeta segments was used in the multiplex PCR. Amplification of the CDR3 region of rearranged TCR beta genes was performed with a multiplex PCR assay on genomic DNA. The Illumina HiSeq System was used to sequence the amplified TCR beta libraries as 87-base-pair reads. Per the authors' processing: Across the roughly 640 repertoires, a later analysis counted tens of millions of unique TCR beta chains, around 11 million of which were shared by at least two donors. Raw reads were error-corrected and collapsed into unique sequences with a nearest-neighbor algorithm that merged closely related sequences to remove PCR and sequencing errors. CDR3 sequences were aligned to IMGT reference sequences to assign V, D and J gene segments. For a sequence to be retained, a match of at least six nucleotides to both a V gene segment and a J gene segment was required. Rearrangements were called productive when the CDR3 lacked stop codons and stayed in frame with V and J; all others were non-productive. Following IMGT convention, CDR3 was defined as the stretch from the second conserved V-encoded cysteine to the conserved J-encoded phenylalanine. The earlier analysis of about 610 of the donors excluded any sequence lacking an unambiguous match to a single V gene segment. In an earlier analysis of roughly 500 of the donors, V segments were called functional above 56.7% productive rearrangements and were called segregating when the between-donor standard deviation exceeded 5%. A statistical classification framework was built to diagnose cytomegalovirus status from the catalog of TCR beta chain sequences. V and J gene assignment, in a later analysis, came from comparing TCR nucleotide sequences with IMGT/GENE-DB human TR gene sequences. In a later analysis, CDR3 sequences and most-parsimonious VDJ recombination scenarios were assigned using the TCRdist pipeline. In a later analysis, each TCR beta chain was defined by its CDR3 amino acid sequence together with its V-gene family, and reads without a unique V-gene family were excluded. As a way to deal with suspected cross-contamination and a sequencing artifact, a later analysis dropped under 600 nucleotide sequences that were highly shared and had low generation probability. In a later analysis, a clonal expansion index was calculated for each public chain from normalized within-repertoire ranks of inferred template counts. Generation probabilities in a later analysis came from a VDJ recombination model fitted to out-of-frame rearrangements, and those results were checked against IGoR. In a later analysis, TCR-TCR, TCR-HLA and TCR-CMV co-occurrence was scored with hypergeometric tests, and a repertoire-size bias correction was applied to TCR pairs. False discovery rates were estimated in a later analysis by permuting HLA or CMV assignments 20 times. In a later analysis, co-occurring TCRs were grouped using DBSCAN, and TCRdist sequence similarity was added for clustering within HLA-allele-positive subsets. For co-occurrence clustering, repertoires with fewer than 30,000 or more than 120,000 public chains were excluded, along with four to six repertoires with anomalous nucleotide sharing. Drawn from immuneACCESS, this table holds only the in-frame rearrangements with V and J called that TCRdb kept. Clones are partly lost; checked studies trace under half to an unresolved V gene and leave the rest unexplained. V and J calls and clone size are copied from that table; D and trimming were computed from the DNA. The sample table contains under 200,000 clones; only one count was recorded for around 82% of them. The ten largest make up around 1.5% of the sample.

The cohort was made up of 666 healthy bone marrow donors. At the time of sampling, every cohort member was nominally healthy, though immune exposures that went unrecorded were likely present. The donor tested CMV seronegative, placing the donor among the roughly 350 seronegative members of the cohort. Each donor provided a peripheral blood sample, and peripheral blood mononuclear cells were used for TCR beta sequencing. Genomic DNA was extracted from the blood cell samples with the Qiagen DNeasy Blood Extraction Kit. The CDR3 goes from the cysteine to the phenylalanine over 12 residues. Left in the record is the CDR3 DNA by itself, 36 bases read in frame from the first base. CDR1 and CDR2, looked up from the germline V gene, are SQVTM and ANQGSEA. Cut back by 6 bases and 1 base, the V and J ends lie 10 bases apart. This clone was observed a few times. Its antigen is unknown. Per-base quality was not reported, and no clone a single base away is much larger than it.

The rearrangement combines TRBV29-1 with TRBJ2-7; TRBD2 is perhaps the D gene, given 6 matching bases. The receptor was isolated from a male donor in good health and CMV-seronegative. Sequencing was carried out using PBMCs. CDR3 region: CSVTTSSYEQYF. The DNA is as follows: TGCAGCGTAACGACTAGTTCCTACGAGCAGTACTTC.